This T cell receptor (beta chain) was obtained from a study of blood T cell repertoires in COVID-19. Overall study: Material from acute and convalescent COVID-19 was sourced from the United States, Italy and Spain. Nucleic acid was either cDNA or gDNA, and it came from T cells, B-cell-depleted T cells, or PBMCs.

Source study methods: For nucleated cells, counts were estimated from reference gene primer amplification. Generated by immunoSEQ multiplex PCR, the TCRdb table keeps only in-frame clones and is missing some. Clone size and V and J calls were adopted from that table, with D and trimming inferred from the DNA. The sample includes 120,000 or so clones, approximately 82% of them seen just once. The CDR3 is 17 amino acids. V was pared by 1 base and J by 5 bases, with 21 bases between. Germline V gene data show CDR1 as SGHDT and CDR2 as YYEEEE. The TCR was taken from a man aged 80 or over with active or convalescent COVID-19. The chain employs TRBV5-6 and TRBJ1-1, with D maybe TRBD1 (6 bases). The sequencing input was peripheral blood. CDR3 amino acids: CASSLFRQALYGTEAFF. CDR3 DNA: TGTGCCAGCAGCTTGTTCAGACAGGCCCTTTATGGAACTGAAGCTTTCTTT.